This T cell receptor beta chain was captured in a study of immune heterogeneity within non-small cell lung tumors. Study context: Among the tumors, 4 were squamous cell carcinomas, under eleven were non-squamous carcinomas and 1 was not otherwise specified. Study-wide points: Patients largely differed in their high-frequency T-cell receptor beta clonotypes. Local tumor mutational burden, with an R of about 0.31, correlated moderately but significantly with local T-cell clonality.

With respect to this clonotype: Its target is not known. A much larger clone lies a single base off, so this may be a read error.

Genomic DNA extracted from bulk tumor tissue served as template. A total of about 0.6 ug was used per sample. Surgery yielded several widely spaced biopsies per primary tumor. The study enrolled patients with untreated, newly diagnosed non-small cell lung cancer who underwent curative surgery. The germline V gene encodes CDR1 LGHNT and CDR2 FRNRAP. CDR3 size: 15 residues. Trimming took off 1 base at V and 7 bases at J, with 15 bases between the two ends. TCR beta CDR3 amplification used multiplex PCR with 32 V and 13 J primers. TCRdb redid the calling of the multiplex PCR reads with MiXCR, one entry per CDR3 protein. The sample gives about 11,000 distinct CDR3 sequences, roughly a quarter of which show up once; under 15% is in the top ten.

Source material: lung tumor tissue. This TCR came from a man in his fifties with non-small cell lung cancer. The chain joins TRBV12-5 to TRBJ2-3; TRBD1 or TRBD2 may be the D gene (5 bases each). In DNA, the CDR3 is TGTGCTAGTGGTTTGGGCCGACCGGGGCGGTATACGCAGTATTTT. Translating it yields CASGLGRPGRYTQYF.